The 13 T cell receptor beta chains presented below share a single source sample, sequenced in a study of blood T cell repertoires in COVID-19. The repertoire was sequenced with immunoSEQ multiplex PCR; TCRdb's copy has only in-frame clones and lacks some. The sample holds 55,000 to 60,000 clones, around 84% seen once. The material sequenced was peripheral blood. These receptors were taken from a man aged 65 to 85 with active COVID-19.

The chain couples TRBV2 to TRBJ2-1; 7 bases match TRBD2. The CDR3 is 15 amino acids. Germline assignment: CDR1 SNHLY and CDR2 FYNNEI. V lost 4 bases to trimming and J lost 4 bases; unmatched junction nucleotides: 7. CDR3 region: CASSVSAGAYNEQFF. The CDR3 coding sequence is TGTGCCAGCAGTGTTTCGGCGGGAGCTTACAATGAGCAGTTCTTC.

This clone was detected once. The chain joins TRBV28 to TRBJ2-7; 9 bases align to TRBD1. V lost 5 bases and J lost 0; bases outside the gene matches: 11. Germline V CDR1 and CDR2: MDHEN, SYDVKM. The CDR3 is 17 residues long. The chain's CDR3 is CASSLSGGTGLSYEQYF. Here the CDR3 DNA reads TGTGCCAGCAGTCTCTCCGGTGGGACAGGGCTCTCCTACGAGCAGTACTTC.

This CDR3 is CASSLLRAPRDIGTMRNTGELFF. Here the CDR3 DNA reads TGTGCCAGCAGTTTATTAAGGGCCCCCCGGGACATCGGAACCATGAGAAACACCGGGGAGCTGTTTTTT. The rearrangement uses TRBV28 and TRBJ2-2; D possibly corresponds to TRBD1 (6 bases). This CDR3 contains 23 residues. Trimming removed 1 base from V and 2 bases from J, with 32 bases in between. The germline CDR1 and CDR2 sequences are MDHEN and SYDVKM.

The chain has TRBV2 and TRBJ1-1, with TRBD1 matching over 7 bases. Germline V CDR1 and CDR2: SNHLY, FYNNEI. V lost 5 bases to trimming and J lost 3 bases; unmatched junction nucleotides: 3. This CDR3 is 13 amino acids long. DNA for the CDR3: TGTGCCAGCAGTATCACAGGGGACACTGAAGCTTTCTTT. This sequence encodes CASSITGDTEAFF.

The genes are TRBV29-1 and TRBJ2-7; a possible D gene is TRBD1 (5 bases). Germline loops: CDR1 SQVTM, CDR2 ANQGSEA. Trimming shortened V by 1 base and J by 2 bases, and 18 bases separated the two germline ends. The length of the CDR3 is 16 residues. The CDR3 DNA reads TGCAGCGTTGAAGTAGGACACCTAATTGAGACCTACGAGCAGTACTTC. It codes for CSVEVGHLIETYEQYF.

The chain carries TRBV2 and TRBJ2-1, with 14 bases fitting TRBD2. This CDR3 has 13 residues. Germline V gives CDR1 SNHLY, CDR2 FYNNEI. After removal of 11 bases from V and 9 bases from J, the junction contained 6 bases not matched to a gene. The CDR3 coding sequence is TGTGCCGGGGGGACTAGCGGGAGTGCTGAGCAGTTCTTC. This translates into CAGGTSGSAEQFF.

V usage is TRBV4-2 and J usage is TRBJ1-1, with TRBD1 matching over 8 bases. Germline V gene data show CDR1 as LGHNA and CDR2 as YNFKEQ. V shed 6 bases and J 5 bases; nucleotides not matched to a gene: 11. CDR3 size: 15 residues. In DNA form, the CDR3 reads TGTGCCAGCAGTCTCCTCAGGGGGCAGAGTACTGAAGCTTTCTTT. This gives the protein CASSLLRGQSTEAFF.

This clone was counted a few times. Here the CDR3 DNA reads TGCAGCGCCGAGGGAGGGTTTTACACTGAAGCTTTCTTT. It is translated as CSAEGGFYTEAFF. The chain is built from TRBV29-1 and TRBJ1-1; D remains unclear. Germline V gene lookup returns CDR1 SQVTM and CDR2 ANQGSEA. Trimming left V 7 bases short and J 3 bases short, with 15 bases between. CDR3 length equals 13 residues.

Worth noting for this clone: The same CDR3 also results from other DNA sequences found in this sample. This chain links TRBV7-2 with TRBJ2-1, with 9 bases lining up with TRBD1. The CDR3 consists of 16 residues. Per the germline V gene, CDR1 is SGHTA and CDR2 is FQGNSA. J was trimmed by 5 bases and V by 4 bases; bases with no gene match: 9. The CDR3 region is CASSSRQGVLHNEQFF. In DNA, the CDR3 is TGTGCCAGCAGCTCGAGACAGGGGGTACTCCACAATGAGCAGTTCTTC.

V usage is TRBV18 and J usage is TRBJ2-7; 9 bases agree with TRBD1. The CDR3 is made up of 14 amino acids. CDR1 and CDR2 from the germline V gene are KGHSH and LQKENI. The trim removed 6 bases at V and 5 bases at J, leaving 8 bases unmatched. The CDR3, as DNA: TGTGCCAGCTCCGACCGGGACAGGGCCCACGAGCAGTACTTC. As protein: CASSDRDRAHEQYF.

V and J are TRBV27 and TRBJ2-3; D unclear. CDR1 is MNHEY, CDR2 SMNVEV, per germline (reference sequence). This CDR3 contains 13 residues. V lost 2 bases and J lost 3, with 6 bases in between. DNA of the CDR3: TGTGCCAGCAGTTTAAGCCATACAGATACGCAGTATTTT. Translated: CASSLSHTDTQYF.

The J gene is TRBJ2-3, the V gene TRBV7-2, with 8 bases fitting TRBD2. Looked up from germline, CDR1 is SGHTA and CDR2 is FQGNSA. This CDR3 comprises 18 residues. Trimming cost V 1 base and J 3 bases; bases outside gene matches: 12. The CDR3 spells CASSLGESGSTYTDTQYF. The DNA of the CDR3 is TGTGCCAGCAGCTTAGGGGAGAGCGGGAGTACATATACAGATACGCAGTATTTT.

The chain couples TRBV24-1 to TRBJ2-1, with 10 bases fitting TRBD2. The CDR3 consists of 16 residues. Germline lookup yields CDR1 KGHDR and CDR2 SFDVKD. J gave up 3 bases and V 4 bases, and 5 bases lay outside the gene matches. DNA for the CDR3: TGTGCCACCAGTGACCGAGCGGGAGGGAGCTACAATGAGCAGTTCTTC. Protein sequence: CATSDRAGGSYNEQFF.